This T cell receptor beta chain was observed in a study of blood T cells in healthy people across ages. General observations from the study: Researchers report that TCR beta diversity correlated strongly with naive T cell percentage.

For the second PCR, which ran for about 6 to 12 cycles, a sample-barcoded 5' primer and a J-beta primer mix were used. TCRdb re-called the 5' RACE reads with MiXCR, one entry per CDR3 protein. This sample has about 1.4 million distinct CDR3 sequences; 59% occur once, and the top ten carry over 6.5%. Each donor's blood draw was approximately 10 milliliters of peripheral blood. Points on this clonotype: Antigen: not known.

In germline, CDR1 is DFQATT, CDR2 SNEGSKA (reference sequence). CDR3 length: 15 residues. V shed 2 bases, J shed 6 bases, and the junction held 9 bases outside the gene matches. The specimen was blood. V is TRBV20-1 and J is TRBJ1-5; TRBD1 matches at 8 bases. This receptor was taken from a man in his late teens or twenties in good health. The DNA for the CDR3 is TGCAGTGCTAGACCCGACAGGGGCCGGATTCAGCCCCAGCATTTT. It is translated as CSARPDRGRIQPQHF.